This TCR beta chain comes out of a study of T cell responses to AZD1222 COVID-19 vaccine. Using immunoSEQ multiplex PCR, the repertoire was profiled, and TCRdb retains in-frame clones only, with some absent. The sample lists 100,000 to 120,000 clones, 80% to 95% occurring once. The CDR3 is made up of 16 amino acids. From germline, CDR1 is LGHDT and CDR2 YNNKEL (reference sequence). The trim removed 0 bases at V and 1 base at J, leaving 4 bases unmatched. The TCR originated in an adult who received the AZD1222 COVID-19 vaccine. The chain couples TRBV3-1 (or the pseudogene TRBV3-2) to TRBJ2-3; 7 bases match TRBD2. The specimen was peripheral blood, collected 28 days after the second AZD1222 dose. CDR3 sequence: CASSQDLAEGTDTQYF. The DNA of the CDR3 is TGTGCCAGCAGCCAAGATCTAGCGGAGGGCACAGATACGCAGTATTTT.